The 15 T cell receptor beta chains in this list originate from one sample, sequenced in a study of early T cells in non-severe SARS-CoV-2 infection. TCRdb re-called the 5' RACE reads through MiXCR, storing one row per CDR3 protein. The sample yields over 45,000 distinct CDR3 sequences, about 6.1% seen once. Sequencing was performed on whole blood, taken at baseline. Receptors were obtained from an adult who was a healthcare worker with PCR-confirmed SARS-CoV-2 infection or an uninfected control (not recorded which).

This clonotype was recorded many times. The CDR3 DNA follows: TGTGCCAGCAGTTTAGTTCCTGGGGCCAACGTCCTGACTTTC. It encodes CASSLVPGANVLTF. V gene TRBV27 combines with J gene TRBJ2-6; no firm D call. Germline V CDR1 and CDR2: MNHEY, SMNVEV (reference sequence). This CDR3 contains 14 residues. Trimming took off 2 bases at V and 2 bases at J, with 4 bases between the two ends.

The chain links TRBV6-6 to TRBJ1-5, with 9 bases identical to TRBD1. Germline values: CDR1 MNHNY, CDR2 SVGAGI (reference sequence). V gave up 6 bases and J gave up 6 bases; unmatched junction bases: 6. The CDR3 sequence is 14 residues long. The CDR3 loop reads CASRDRGYVQPQHF. DNA of the CDR3: TGTGCCAGCAGAGACAGGGGGTATGTTCAGCCCCAGCATTTT.

This clonotype appeared a few times. The chain recombines TRBV2 with TRBJ2-5; TRBD2 might be the D (6 bases). Between the trimmed V and J ends, which lost 2 bases and 8 bases, there was a span of 9 bases. Germline V lookup: CDR1 SNHLY, CDR2 FYNNEI. The CDR3 spans 12 residues. The CDR3 reads CASSERRATQYF. In DNA form, the CDR3 reads TGTGCCAGCAGTGAAAGGAGGGCTACCCAGTACTTC.

The chain recombines TRBV19 with TRBJ1-5, with D unresolved. The CDR3 spans 16 residues. CDR1 LNHDA and CDR2 SQIVND come from the germline V gene (reference sequence). Trimming shortened V by 6 bases and J by 2 bases, and 17 bases separated the two germline ends. The CDR3: CASSRDNFSGNQPQHF. The CDR3 DNA sequence: TGTGCCAGTAGCAGAGACAATTTCAGCGGCAATCAGCCCCAGCATTTT.

In its sample, this clonotype was seen many times. V gene TRBV19 combines with J gene TRBJ2-3; D is undetermined. Trimming took 5 bases from V and 0 from J, leaving 12 bases between them. CDR1 is LNHDA and CDR2 is SQIVND in the germline V gene (reference sequence). The CDR3 has 15 amino acids. This chain's CDR3 is CASSSPGYSTDTQYF. CDR3 nucleotide sequence: TGTGCCAGTAGTTCACCGGGTTATAGCACAGATACGCAGTATTTT.

This clonotype has at least ten counts. The chain uses TRBV12-3 or TRBV12-4 and TRBJ1-5; the match to TRBD1 covers 10 bases. J lost 10 bases, V lost 7 bases, and 7 bases had no gene match. The CDR3 runs to 13 residues. The CDR3 DNA reads as TGTGCCAGCACCGGGACAGGGGTTAATCCCCAGCATTTT. Translated: CASTGTGVNPQHF.

This clonotype occurred a few times. V and J are TRBV4-1 and TRBJ2-2; no definite D call. The CDR3 is 15 residues long. With 0 bases removed from V and 1 base from J, the gap between germline ends came to 6 bases. Germline assignment: CDR1 MGHRA and CDR2 YSYEKL. The CDR3: CASSQERENTGELFF. DNA of the CDR3: TGCGCCAGCAGCCAAGAACGCGAGAACACCGGGGAGCTGTTTTTT.

This clonotype was recorded at least ten times. This chain joins TRBV7-2 and TRBJ2-1, with 13 nucleotides matching TRBD2. Losses at the gene ends were 5 bases for V and 3 bases for J; bases not matched to a gene: 10. The CDR3 totals 18 residues. CDR1 SGHTA and CDR2 FQGNSA come from the germline V gene. CDR3 sequence (DNA): TGTGCCAGCAGCCCACTAGCGGGGGGGCCGCTCGGCTACAATGAGCAGTTCTTC. Translating it yields CASSPLAGGPLGYNEQFF.

This sequence joins TRBV29-1 and TRBJ1-5; D ambiguous. V was trimmed by 4 bases and J by 0 bases, leaving 13 bases between them. The CDR3 totals 15 residues. Germline assignment: CDR1 SQVTM and CDR2 ANQGSEA. CDR3 DNA: TGCAGCGTTGCGGGTGTAACGGATAGCAATCAGCCCCAGCATTTT. This sequence encodes CSVAGVTDSNQPQHF.

This clonotype was found many times. The chain couples TRBV6-5 to TRBJ1-1, with D perhaps TRBD1 (6 bases). CDR3 size: 15 residues. Trimming removed 0 bases from V and 4 bases from J, with 12 bases in between. Germline assignment: CDR1 MNHEY and CDR2 SVGAGI. The DNA of the CDR3 is TGTGCCAGCAGTTACTCGCGCACAGGGTCCACTGAAGCTTTCTTT. Its translation: CASSYSRTGSTEAFF.

This clonotype was recorded many times. The V and J genes are TRBV20-1 and TRBJ1-5, with 9 positions matching TRBD1. The V segment lost 5 bases and the J segment 6 bases; nucleotides outside the gene matches: 2. This CDR3 region has 12 residues. Germline V gene data show CDR1 as DFQATT and CDR2 as SNEGSKA (reference sequence). The CDR3 protein is CSAWTGVQPQHF. The CDR3, as DNA: TGCAGTGCTTGGACAGGGGTTCAGCCCCAGCATTTT.

This clonotype was observed a few times. V and J are TRBV30 and TRBJ2-2; 10 bases map to TRBD1. Germline CDR1 is GTSNPN and CDR2 is SVGIG (reference sequence). J lost 4 bases, V lost 1 base, and 9 bases had no gene match. The CDR3 spans 17 residues. The CDR3 DNA is TGTGCCTGGAGTGGGGGACAGGGGTATGTTCGCACCGGGGAGCTGTTTTTT. This sequence encodes CAWSGGQGYVRTGELFF.

This clonotype came up many times. This chain uses TRBV20-1 with TRBJ1-1, with unresolved D. The germline gives CDR1 DFQATT, CDR2 SNEGSKA (reference sequence). Trimming removed 6 bases at V and 1 base at J, with 6 bases between. This CDR3 contains 11 residues. The CDR3 nucleotides read TGCAGTGCCCTCCAGAACACTGAAGCTTTCTTT. It specifies CSALQNTEAFF.

This clonotype showed up many times. The DNA of the CDR3 is TGTGCCAGCAGTTATCCCCCCGAGGGACGTGCTAGCAATCAGCCCCAGCATTTT. The encoded protein is CASSYPPEGRASNQPQHF. This chain joins TRBV6-2 or TRBV6-3 and TRBJ1-5, with a possible D match to TRBD1 (5 bases). V dropped 3 bases and J dropped 0 bases, with 18 bases sitting between them. The CDR3 loop spans 18 amino acids. Germline V gene data show CDR1 as MNHEY and CDR2 as SVGEGT.

This clonotype occurred a few times. The rearrangement joins TRBV3-1 to TRBJ2-7, with 10 bases lining up with TRBD1. V shed 6 bases, J shed 4 bases, and the junction held 3 bases outside the gene matches. The CDR3 runs to 13 residues. Germline V gene lookup returns CDR1 LGHDT and CDR2 YNNKEL (reference sequence). Written as DNA, the CDR3 is TGTGCCAGCAGGGCGGGACAGGGGTACGAGCAGTACTTC. It specifies CASRAGQGYEQYF.